Following are 21 T cell receptor beta chains from one sample sequenced in a study of blood T cell repertoires in COVID-19. Measured with immunoSEQ multiplex PCR; TCRdb has only the in-frame clones, and not every one. The profile covers a few hundred thousand clones, with about 68% appearing a single time and around 3.4% taken by the ten largest. Material for sequencing was peripheral blood. The receptors come from a woman of 80 years or more with acute or convalescent COVID-19.

The V and J genes are TRBV28 and TRBJ2-4; no definite D call. Per germline, CDR1 MDHEN and CDR2 SYDVKM. Trimming took off 5 bases at V and 4 bases at J, with 12 bases between the two ends. This CDR3 has 14 amino acids. The CDR3 DNA reads TGTGCCAGCAGTCCTAGTACACCTAAAAACATTCAGTACTTC. Its translation is CASSPSTPKNIQYF. Supplemented by reference TRBV28 and TRBJ2-4, the full variable domain reads DVKVTQSSRYLVKRTGEKVFLECVQDMDHENMFWYRQDPGLGLRLIYFSYDVKMKEKGDIPEGYSVSREKKERFSLILESASTNQTSMYLCASSPSTPKNIQYFGAGTRLSVL.

The chain couples TRBV29-1 to TRBJ2-1; tentatively, D is TRBD2 (7 bases). The V gene lost 6 bases and the J gene lost 1 base, with 16 bases spanning the gap. CDR1 SQVTM and CDR2 ANQGSEA come from the germline V gene. There are 15 residues in the CDR3. In DNA form, the CDR3 reads TGCAGCGTGGGAGGGGGGGCCGAGTCCTACAATGAGCAGTTCTTC. It codes for CSVGGGAESYNEQFF.

The chain combines TRBV6-5 with TRBJ1-2; 8 bases fit TRBD1. V was pared by 8 bases and J by 4 bases, with 3 bases of the junction left unmatched. Germline V gene data show CDR1 as MNHEY and CDR2 as SVGAGI. This CDR3 is built from 12 residues. CDR3 in amino acids: CASGTGTYGYTF. Here the CDR3 DNA reads TGTGCCAGCGGGACAGGTACCTATGGCTACACCTTC.

The chain couples TRBV5-6 to TRBJ1-1; D may be TRBD1 (5 bases). Trimming left V 5 bases short and J 1 base short, with 12 bases between. Germline CDR1 is SGHDT and CDR2 is YYEEEE. This CDR3 has 14 amino acids. The CDR3 spells CASRGGEANTEAFF. The CDR3 DNA reads TGTGCCAGCAGGGGGGGAGAGGCGAACACTGAAGCTTTCTTT.

This clone has only a few counts. The rearrangement joins TRBV5-5 to TRBJ1-1; D is uncertain. The CDR3 is 16 amino acids. CDR1 is SGHKS and CDR2 is YYEKEE in the germline V gene (reference sequence). Trimming pared 3 bases from V and 5 bases from J, leaving 20 bases between. The CDR3 DNA reads as TGTGCCAGCAGCTCAGCGGTGCAAAGTCGGCAGACTGAAGCTTTCTTT. This sequence encodes CASSSAVQSRQTEAFF.

Concerning this clone itself: Other DNA sequences in the sample encode the same CDR3. The genes are TRBV5-1 and TRBJ2-5; 7 nucleotides line up with TRBD2. This CDR3 comprises 14 residues. Germline-derived CDR1 and CDR2 are SGHRS and YFSETQ. Unmatched junction bases numbered 1, after V lost 0 bases and J lost 2 bases. CDR3 DNA sequence: TGCGCCAGCAGCTTGGGAGCGGGGCAAGAGACCCAGTACTTC. Amino acid sequence: CASSLGAGQETQYF.

The CDR3 DNA sequence: TGCGCCAGCAGCCGTACCGGACAGCCTGGGGGTGAGCAGTTCTTC. It specifies CASSRTGQPGGEQFF. The chain has TRBV5-1 and TRBJ2-1; D is perhaps TRBD1 (6 bases). CDR3 length: 15 residues. Germline V gene sequence: CDR1 SGHRS, CDR2 YFSETQ. The germline V and J ends were trimmed by 4 bases and 9 bases, with 20 bases remaining between them.

This clone was detected a few times. V and J are TRBV19 and TRBJ2-2, with D perhaps TRBD2 (6 bases). The germline V and J ends were trimmed by 3 bases and 0 bases, with 17 bases remaining between them. The CDR3 runs 18 residues. Germline V gives CDR1 LNHDA, CDR2 SQIVND (reference sequence). The DNA for the CDR3 is TGTGCCAGTAGTATGCGGGGCGAGACCCACGCGAACACCGGGGAGCTGTTTTTT. Translating it yields CASSMRGETHANTGELFF.

The chain couples TRBV2 to TRBJ1-5, with unresolved D. The CDR3 loop spans 14 amino acids. Trimming took off 6 bases at V and 6 bases at J, with 15 bases between the two ends. The germline gives CDR1 SNHLY, CDR2 FYNNEI. CDR3 region: CASSRSSGSQPQHF. In DNA form, the CDR3 reads TGTGCCAGCAGCCGGAGCAGTGGCAGTCAGCCCCAGCATTTT.

The V and J genes are TRBV5-6 and TRBJ2-6; the match to TRBD2 covers 7 bases. CDR3 size: 16 residues. CDR1 is SGHDT and CDR2 is YYEEEE in the germline V gene. Losses at the gene ends were 1 base for V and 5 bases for J; bases not matched to a gene: 6. This CDR3 reads CASSLTGGRRANVLTF. The CDR3 DNA reads as TGTGCCAGCAGCTTGACGGGGGGTAGGAGGGCCAACGTCCTGACTTTC.

The V gene is TRBV19, the J gene TRBJ1-2; the D gene is possibly TRBD1 (6 bases). This CDR3 is built from 13 residues. Germline loops: CDR1 LNHDA, CDR2 SQIVND (reference sequence). The germline V and J ends were trimmed by 7 bases and 5 bases, with 14 bases remaining between them. CDR3 DNA sequence: TGTGCCAGTACCCAAAGTAGGGGGTATGGCTACACCTTC. Translation gives CASTQSRGYGYTF. Full variable domain (missing parts from reference TRBV19 and TRBJ1-2): DGGITQSPKYLFRKEGQNVTLSCEQNLNHDAMYWYRQDPGQGLRLIYYSQIVNDFQKGDIAEGYSVSREKKESFPLTVTSAQKNPTAFYLCASTQSRGYGYTFGSGTRLTVV.

The gene calls are TRBV10-3 and TRBJ1-4; 9 nucleotides align to TRBD1. CDR3 length: 16 amino acids. The trim removed 4 bases at V and 6 bases at J, leaving 9 bases unmatched. Germline assignment: CDR1 ENHRY and CDR2 SYGVKD. Here the CDR3 DNA reads TGTGCCATCAGTGTGCGACAGGGGGAAGAGGATGAAAAACTGTTTTTT. It is translated as CAISVRQGEEDEKLFF.

This chain joins TRBV7-9 and TRBJ2-4; possibly TRBD2 for D (7 bases). The V end lost 5 bases, the J end lost 8 bases, and 16 bases lay between the germline ends. Germline CDR1 SEHNR, CDR2 FQNEAQ (reference sequence). This CDR3 comprises 14 residues. As DNA, the CDR3 is TGTGCCAGCAGCCTCGTCGGGGAGGGGGACATTCAGTACTTC. This translates into CASSLVGEGDIQYF.

The rearrangement uses TRBV29-1 and TRBJ2-5; 10 bases align to TRBD1. The length of the CDR3 is 13 residues. V was clipped by 6 bases and J by 3 bases; unmatched bases: 4. Per germline, CDR1 SQVTM and CDR2 ANQGSEA. The CDR3 nucleotides are TGCAGCGTCCGGACAGGGGGGAAAGAGACCCAGTACTTC. Translation: CSVRTGGKETQYF.

The gene calls are TRBV10-1 and TRBJ2-2, with a possible D match to TRBD2 (6 bases). The CDR3 sequence is 14 residues long. Trimming shortened V by 6 bases and J by 3 bases, and 11 bases separated the two germline ends. Germline-derived CDR1 and CDR2 are WNHNN and SYGVQD (reference sequence). CDR3 loop: CASRGERDTGELFF. The CDR3 region has the DNA TGCGCCAGCAGAGGGGAGCGGGACACCGGGGAGCTGTTTTTT.

The chain couples TRBV7-3 to TRBJ2-1, with 10 bases matching TRBD1. CDR1 is SGHTA, CDR2 FQGTGA, per germline. This CDR3 spans 18 amino acids. The V gene end was trimmed by 3 bases and the J gene end by 7 bases; junction bases not matched to a gene: 15. The CDR3 nucleotides read TGTGCCAGCAGCTTGGCCTTACTCCGGGACAGGGGAAAGAATGAGCAGTTCTTC. It encodes CASSLALLRDRGKNEQFF.

The rearrangement uses TRBV6-2 or TRBV6-3 and TRBJ2-7; 13 nucleotides align to TRBD2. The CDR3 runs 15 residues. Per germline, CDR1 MNHEY and CDR2 SVGEGT. V was clipped by 0 bases and J by 4 bases; unmatched bases: 0. The CDR3 loop is CASSYSGLAGYEQYF. The CDR3 DNA follows: TGTGCCAGCAGTTACTCGGGACTAGCGGGATACGAGCAGTACTTC.

The V and J genes are TRBV7-8 and TRBJ1-2; D is possibly TRBD1 (5 bases). Germline V gene data show CDR1 as SGHVS and CDR2 as FQNEAQ. V was clipped by 2 bases and J by 2 bases, with 21 bases between them. The CDR3 loop spans 18 amino acids. This CDR3 is CASSLYGREASQNYGYTF. The CDR3 DNA sequence: TGTGCCAGCAGCTTATACGGCAGGGAAGCTTCTCAAAACTATGGCTACACCTTC. Drawing the rest from reference TRBV7-8 and TRBJ1-2, the complete variable domain is GAGVSQSPRYKVAKRGQDVALRCDPISGHVSLFWYQQALGQGPEFLTYFQNEAQLDKSGLPSDRFFAERPEGSVSTLKIQRTQQEDSAVYLCASSLYGREASQNYGYTFGSGTRLTVV.

CDR3 protein: CATSDGDSRQYF. CDR3 bases: TGTGCCACCAGTGATGGGGACAGTAGGCAGTACTTC. The rearrangement links TRBV24-1 to TRBJ2-7; 7 bases map to TRBD1. This CDR3 contains 12 residues. Germline lookup yields CDR1 KGHDR and CDR2 SFDVKD. With V trimmed by 3 bases and J by 9 bases, 4 bases remained unmatched.

The chain couples TRBV7-2 to TRBJ2-7; 13 nucleotides agree with TRBD2. This CDR3 is built from 15 residues. Germline CDR1 SGHTA, CDR2 FQGNSA. The V gene end was trimmed by 5 bases and the J gene end by 4 bases; junction bases not matched to a gene: 5. This chain's CDR3 is CASSARTSGGYEQYF. The CDR3 nucleotides read TGTGCCAGCAGCGCCCGGACTAGCGGGGGTTACGAGCAGTACTTC.

The table lists this clone with a few counts. The CDR3 loop is CASSYKYDSSYEQYF. CDR3 nucleotides: TGTGCCAGCAGTTACAAGTACGACAGCTCCTACGAGCAGTACTTC. The chain carries TRBV6-5 and TRBJ2-7; D may be TRBD1 (5 bases). The germline CDR1 and CDR2 sequences are MNHEY and SVGAGI. The CDR3 sequence is 15 residues long. Trimming stripped 2 bases from V and 0 bases from J, with 11 bases between.